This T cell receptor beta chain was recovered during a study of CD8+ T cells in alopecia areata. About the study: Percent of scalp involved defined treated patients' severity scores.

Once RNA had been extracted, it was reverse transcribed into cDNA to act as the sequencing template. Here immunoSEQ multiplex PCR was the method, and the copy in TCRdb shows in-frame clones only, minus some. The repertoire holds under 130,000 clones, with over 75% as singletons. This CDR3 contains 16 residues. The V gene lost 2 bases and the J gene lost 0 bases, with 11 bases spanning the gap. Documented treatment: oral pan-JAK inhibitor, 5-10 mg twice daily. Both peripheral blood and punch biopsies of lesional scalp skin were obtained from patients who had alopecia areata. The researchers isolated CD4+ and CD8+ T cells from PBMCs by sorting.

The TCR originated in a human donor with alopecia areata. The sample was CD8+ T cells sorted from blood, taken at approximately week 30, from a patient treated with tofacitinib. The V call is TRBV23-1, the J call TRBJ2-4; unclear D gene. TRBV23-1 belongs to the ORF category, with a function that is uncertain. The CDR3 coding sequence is TGCGCCAGCAGTCAACGGCCCCTTCTAGCCAAAAACATTCAGTACTTC. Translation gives CASSQRPLLAKNIQYF.